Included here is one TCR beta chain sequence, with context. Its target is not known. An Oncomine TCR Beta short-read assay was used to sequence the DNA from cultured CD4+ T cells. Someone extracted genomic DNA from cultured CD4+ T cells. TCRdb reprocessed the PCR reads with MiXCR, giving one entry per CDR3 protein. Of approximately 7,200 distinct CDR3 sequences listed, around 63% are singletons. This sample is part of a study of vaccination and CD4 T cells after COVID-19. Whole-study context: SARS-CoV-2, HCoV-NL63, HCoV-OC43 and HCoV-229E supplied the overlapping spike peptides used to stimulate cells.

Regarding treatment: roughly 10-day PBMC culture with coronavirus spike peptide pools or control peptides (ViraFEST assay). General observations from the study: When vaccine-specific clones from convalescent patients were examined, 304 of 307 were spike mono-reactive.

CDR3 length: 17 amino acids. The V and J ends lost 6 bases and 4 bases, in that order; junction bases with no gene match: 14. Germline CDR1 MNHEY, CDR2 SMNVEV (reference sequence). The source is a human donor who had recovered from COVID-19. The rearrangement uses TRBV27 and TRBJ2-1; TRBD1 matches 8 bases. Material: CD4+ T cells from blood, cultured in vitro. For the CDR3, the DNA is TGTGCCAGCAGGAGTCTAGGCACAGGGGGGTCATACAATGAGCAGTTCTTC. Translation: CASRSLGTGGSYNEQFF.